Listed below are T cell receptor beta chains from one sample, sequenced in a study of T cell responses to AZD1222 COVID-19 vaccine. TCRdb's copy holds only in-frame clones and misses some; the assay was immunoSEQ multiplex PCR. The table lists about 170,000 clones, approximately 88% of them singletons. Source: peripheral blood, taken on day 0 of AZD1222 vaccination. The receptors originated from an adult in good health. Each CDR3 is given with its conserved first and last residue. The D gene is left open where the match is weak. Size tells how often a clone was seen (once, few, many) or the class of an expanded clone, and some rows leave it out.

cdr3_nt cdr3_aa clone_size d_call j_call v_call
TGTGCCAGCAGCTTAGATAGGACTAGCTCCTACAATGAGCAGTTCTTC CASSLDRTSSYNEQFF NA TRBD2 TRBJ2-1 TRBV11-3
TGTGCCAGTAGCCCTTGGACTGGAGAAAAACTGTTTTTT CASSPWTGEKLFF NA NA TRBJ1-4 TRBV19
TGCAGCGACCGACAGGGGAACACTGAAGCTTTCTTT CSDRQGNTEAFF NA TRBD1 TRBJ1-1 TRBV29-1
TGTGCCATCAGACAGGGGAGGGTTGCAGATACGCAGTATTTT CAIRQGRVADTQYF NA NA TRBJ2-3 TRBV10-3
TGTGCCAGCAGCCTCGGGGGACAGAACCCTGAAGCTTTCTTT CASSLGGQNPEAFF NA TRBD1 TRBJ1-1 TRBV28
TGTGCCAGCGTTCGAGGCAGGGGGAATCAGCCCCAGCATTTT CASVRGRGNQPQHF NA TRBD1 TRBJ1-5 TRBV28
TGTGCCAGCAGCGCGGCGGGGACAGACCTTGGCTACACCTTC CASSAAGTDLGYTF NA TRBD1 TRBJ1-2 TRBV9
TGTGCCAGTAGTACGATCGGGACGAGCAATCAGCCCCAGCATTTT CASSTIGTSNQPQHF NA NA TRBJ1-5 TRBV19
TGTGCCAGCAACCGTAGGGTAAACAATGAGCAGTTCTTC CASNRRVNNEQFF NA NA TRBJ2-1 TRBV28
TGCGCCAGCAGTCACGGACTAGCGGGAGCTGGGGCCAACGTCCTGACTTTC CASSHGLAGAGANVLTF NA TRBD2 TRBJ2-6 TRBV5-1
TGTGCCAGCAGTGATAGTTGGTGGTCCAATGAGCAGTTCTTC CASSDSWWSNEQFF once NA TRBJ2-1 TRBV6-1
TGTGCCAGCAGTGCCCAGCGACAGGGGGCGATTGAAAAACTGTTTTTT CASSAQRQGAIEKLFF NA TRBD1 TRBJ1-4 TRBV6-1
TGTGCCAGCAGCCAAGTTCGAACAGGGTATCCAGATACGCAGTATTTT CASSQVRTGYPDTQYF NA NA TRBJ2-3 TRBV3-1/TRBV3-2
TGTGCCAGCAGGGAGCCAGCAACTAATGAAAAACTGTTTTTT CASREPATNEKLFF few NA TRBJ1-4 TRBV2
TGTGCCAGCAGTTTCGGTAGTGACTATGGCTACACCTTC CASSFGSDYGYTF NA NA TRBJ1-2 TRBV12-3/TRBV12-4
TGTGCCAGTAGTCCAGCTAACTATGGCTACACCTTC CASSPANYGYTF NA NA TRBJ1-2 TRBV19
TGTGCCAGCTCACCCGCAACAGGGGAAACTGAAGCTTTCTTT CASSPATGETEAFF NA TRBD1 TRBJ1-1 TRBV18
TGTGCCAGCTCACCACCGAATACCGGGGAGCTGTTTTTT CASSPPNTGELFF NA NA TRBJ2-2 TRBV18
TGTGCCAGCAGTTTATTTGGCAGGGGTCCCAATCAGCCCCAGCATTTT CASSLFGRGPNQPQHF few NA TRBJ1-5 TRBV28
TGTGCCAGCAGCCCCGACCGGAATCAGCCCCAGCATTTT CASSPDRNQPQHF NA NA TRBJ1-5 TRBV6-2/TRBV6-3
TGTGCCAGCAGTTACGCGACAGGGCGTAACATTCAGTACTTC CASSYATGRNIQYF NA TRBD1 TRBJ2-4 TRBV6-5
TGTGCTAGTGGTTCCCTACCTGGAAACACCATATATTTT CASGSLPGNTIYF once NA TRBJ1-3 TRBV12-5
TGTGCCAGCTCTAGGGAACGGCTCGCTGGCGAGCAGTACTTC CASSRERLAGEQYF NA NA TRBJ2-7 TRBV6-5
TGCGCCAGCAGCCAAGGACTAGCGGGCCATTACGAGCAGTACTTC CASSQGLAGHYEQYF NA TRBD2 TRBJ2-7 TRBV4-3
TGTGCCTGGAGTAACACCGGGACTTCAACTAATGAAAAACTGTTTTTT CAWSNTGTSTNEKLFF NA NA TRBJ1-4 TRBV30
TGTGCCAGCAGCTTGCCGGGCTTGAACACTGAAGCTTTCTTT CASSLPGLNTEAFF NA NA TRBJ1-1 TRBV5-4
TGTGCCAGCAGTGCTATAGTTCGGACTAGCGGGGGATATGGCATTCAGTACTTC CASSAIVRTSGGYGIQYF NA TRBD2 TRBJ2-4 TRBV6-1
TGTGCCAGCCGGGGACAGTATAATTCACCCCTCCACTTT CASRGQYNSPLHF NA TRBD1 TRBJ1-6 TRBV19
TGTGCCAGTAGTTCCGAGCCCATGGGCTATGGCTACACCTTC CASSSEPMGYGYTF once NA TRBJ1-2 TRBV19
TGTGCCAGCAGCGCCCCGGGGGAAGCCTACGAGCAGTACTTC CASSAPGEAYEQYF NA NA TRBJ2-7 TRBV5-6
TGTGCCAGCTCACCTATGGGACATCCGAACACTGAAGCTTTCTTT CASSPMGHPNTEAFF NA NA TRBJ1-1 TRBV18
TGTGCCAGCAGTGACAAACCCTCCACCGGGGAGCTGTTTTTT CASSDKPSTGELFF NA NA TRBJ2-2 TRBV6-4
TGTGCCAGCAGCCAGGCAATCGGCAGGGGGGATGGCTACACCTTC CASSQAIGRGDGYTF NA TRBD1 TRBJ1-2 TRBV3-1/TRBV3-2
TGTGCCAGCAGGGGACAGGCCATCCGGGATCAGCCCCAGCATTTT CASRGQAIRDQPQHF NA TRBD1 TRBJ1-5 TRBV2
TGTGCCAGCAGCTTGCGGGGAAACCTAGAGGAGACCCAGTACTTC CASSLRGNLEETQYF NA NA TRBJ2-5 TRBV5-4
TGTGCCAGCAGCACGAGGACAACCCCCTACGAGCAGTACTTC CASSTRTTPYEQYF NA NA TRBJ2-7 TRBV5-4
TGTGCCAGCAGTGGCTCCGGGACGCAAGAGACCCAGTACTTC CASSGSGTQETQYF few NA TRBJ2-5 TRBV25-1
TGTGCCAGCAGTCCCTCAGGGGAATCTGGCTACACCTTC CASSPSGESGYTF NA NA TRBJ1-2 TRBV28